This is a list of T cell receptor beta chains from one sample in a study of cytomegalovirus exposure and HLA in healthy donors. The protocol was immunoSEQ multiplex PCR, while the TCRdb copy is restricted to in-frame clones and leaves out a portion. The sample holds some 150,000 clones, 76% seen once. Sequenced input: PBMCs. These receptors all come from a female donor in good health and CMV-seronegative. The CDR3 runs from the conserved cysteine through the conserved F or W. Rows give clone size only sometimes, using once, few, many, or a class for an expanded clone.

TRBV9,TRBJ1-2,.,CASSVGQGPYGYTF
TRBV7-2,TRBJ1-5,.,CASSPGESSNQPQHF
TRBV4-2,TRBJ1-6,.,CASSQEKGTGASPLHF
TRBV5-1,TRBJ1-5,once,CASSRDREGQPQHF
TRBV5-1,TRBJ2-3,.,CASSPGTSGVTDTQYF
TRBV18,TRBJ2-2,few,CASSPLARGSGELFF
TRBV30,TRBJ1-5,.,CAWSVKFGQGGAYSNQPQHF
TRBV28,TRBJ1-1,few,CASNPRGLNTEAFF
TRBV18,TRBJ2-7,.,CASSTNPGLRDEQYF
TRBV6-5,TRBJ2-4,.,CASSRGQGRNSQYF
TRBV27,TRBJ2-7,.,CASSLSRGIRDSPYEQYF
TRBV18,TRBJ2-7,.,CASSPRRGQGTYEQYF
TRBV4-1,TRBJ2-3,.,CASSPRGGNTDTQYF
TRBV6-1,TRBJ1-6,.,CASRPGQYNSPLHF
TRBV7-8,TRBJ1-1,.,CASSRGLNTEAFF
TRBV7-9,TRBJ1-6,once,CASSHRSDSPLHF
TRBV28,TRBJ1-1,once,CASRGQGSLSTEAFF
TRBV4-2,TRBJ1-5,.,CASSQDWAGWQPQHF
TRBV4-3,TRBJ1-2,.,CASSQGANYGYTF
TRBV18,TRBJ2-4,once,CASSPTLGTGGPLAKNIQYF
TRBV19,TRBJ1-2,once,CASSSRTGGNYGYTF
TRBV11-3,TRBJ2-7,.,CASSSGQGGGEQYF
TRBV5-4,TRBJ2-1,.,CASSLIGGAYTEQFF
TRBV10-3,TRBJ2-7,.,CAIASQTSGAYEQYF
TRBV9,TRBJ2-2,.,CASSALGHATGELFF
TRBV7-9,TRBJ2-2,.,CASSLGLVNTGELFF
TRBV5-4,TRBJ2-5,.,CASSVARGQETQYF
TRBV7-9,TRBJ1-4,.,CASSYSGTGNEKLFF
TRBV4-3,TRBJ2-2,.,CASSRSKGLADRGGELFF
TRBV10-3,TRBJ2-3,.,CAISESPGLAQSADTQYF
TRBV7-2,TRBJ2-7,.,CASKDSNTYEQYF
TRBV27,TRBJ2-3,.,CASSFFGLTDTQYF
TRBV18,TRBJ2-6,.,CASSLASGANVLTF